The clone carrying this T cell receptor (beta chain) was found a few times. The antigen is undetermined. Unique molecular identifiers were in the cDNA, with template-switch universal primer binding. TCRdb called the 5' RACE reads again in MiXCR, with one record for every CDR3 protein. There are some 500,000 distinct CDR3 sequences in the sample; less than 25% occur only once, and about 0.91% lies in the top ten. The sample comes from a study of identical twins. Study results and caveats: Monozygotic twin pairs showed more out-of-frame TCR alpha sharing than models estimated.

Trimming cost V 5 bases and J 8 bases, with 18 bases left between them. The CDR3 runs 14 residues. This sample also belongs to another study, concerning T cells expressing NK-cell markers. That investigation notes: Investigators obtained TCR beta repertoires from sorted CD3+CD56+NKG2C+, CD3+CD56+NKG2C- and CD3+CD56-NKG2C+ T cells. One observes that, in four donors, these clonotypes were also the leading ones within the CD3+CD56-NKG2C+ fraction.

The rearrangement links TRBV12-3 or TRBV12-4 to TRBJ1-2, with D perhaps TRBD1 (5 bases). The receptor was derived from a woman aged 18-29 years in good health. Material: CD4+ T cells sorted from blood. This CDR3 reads CASSPFGVGEGYTF. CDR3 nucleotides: TGTGCCAGCAGTCCATTCGGGGTGGGGGAAGGCTACACCTTC.